Listed below are T cell receptor beta chains from one sample, sequenced in a study of T cell responses to AZD1222 COVID-19 vaccine. Produced via immunoSEQ multiplex PCR; TCRdb's table is partial and in-frame only. The data contain some 140,000 clones, around 90% of them singletons. Here the sequenced sample was peripheral blood, taken on day 0 of AZD1222 vaccination. The origin of the receptors is an adult in good health. The CDR3 runs from the conserved cysteine through the conserved F or W. Each record gives: V gene, clone size, D gene, J gene, CDR3 protein, CDR3 DNA. A D gene is named only where the DNA matches it firmly. The size field is filled for only some rows; it gives once, few, many or a size class.

TRBV3-1/TRBV3-2,-,TRBD1,TRBJ1-2,CASSQRGQPLGYTF,TGTGCCAGCAGCCAACGGGGACAGCCACTTGGCTACACCTTC
TRBV30,-,-,TRBJ2-7,CAWSVILNEQYF,TGTGCCTGGAGTGTCATTCTGAACGAGCAGTACTTC
TRBV2,-,-,TRBJ2-1,CASRKDRDLSGREFF,TGTGCCAGCAGAAAGGACAGGGACCTCAGCGGGAGAGAGTTCTTC
TRBV9,-,-,TRBJ1-2,CASSVKDSGGYTF,TGTGCCAGCAGCGTAAAAGATTCCGGAGGCTACACCTTC
TRBV7-8,-,-,TRBJ2-1,CASSSLMGYNEQFF,TGTGCCAGCAGCTCACTCATGGGTTACAATGAGCAGTTCTTC
TRBV9,-,-,TRBJ2-2,CASSGSNTGELFF,TGTGCCAGCAGCGGATCAAACACCGGGGAGCTGTTTTTT
TRBV6-5,few,-,TRBJ1-1,CASSPGMNTEAFF,TGTGCCAGCAGTCCAGGGATGAACACTGAAGCTTTCTTT
TRBV6-5,-,-,TRBJ1-2,CASSQEINYGYTF,TGTGCCAGCTCACAGGAAATTAACTATGGCTACACCTTC
TRBV10-3,-,-,TRBJ1-3,CAIRFSQGSGNTIYF,TGTGCCATCAGATTTTCACAGGGCTCTGGAAACACCATATATTTT
TRBV7-9,-,-,TRBJ2-5,CASSLMPVQETQYF,TGTGCCAGCAGCTTAATGCCAGTACAAGAGACCCAGTACTTC
TRBV9,-,TRBD1,TRBJ1-5,CASSAGTGTYQPQHF,TGTGCCAGCAGCGCTGGGACAGGGACTTATCAGCCCCAGCATTTT
TRBV14,-,TRBD1,TRBJ1-1,CASSHLKGAKTEAFF,TGTGCCAGCAGCCACCTAAAGGGGGCAAAGACTGAAGCTTTCTTT
TRBV4-1,-,-,TRBJ1-1,CASSPPGHPEAFF,TGCGCCAGCAGCCCTCCGGGACACCCAGAAGCTTTCTTT
TRBV6-5,-,TRBD1,TRBJ1-2,CASSQGQGGGYTF,TGTGCCAGCAGCCAGGGACAGGGGGGTGGCTACACCTTC
TRBV7-8,-,-,TRBJ1-5,CASSRSPLNQPQHF,TGTGCCAGCAGCCGGTCCCCCCTTAATCAGCCCCAGCATTTT
TRBV4-2,-,-,TRBJ1-2,CASSQDQDYYGYTF,TGTGCCAGCAGCCAAGATCAGGACTACTATGGCTACACCTTC
TRBV12-3/TRBV12-4,-,-,TRBJ1-4,CASSLLSNEKLFF,TGTGCCAGCAGTTTACTCTCTAATGAAAAACTGTTTTTT
TRBV27,-,-,TRBJ2-2,CASKTSWTRELFF,TGTGCCAGCAAAACTAGCTGGACCAGGGAGCTGTTTTTT
TRBV7-9,-,TRBD2,TRBJ2-2,CASSLASLAGDTGELFF,TGTGCCAGCAGCTTAGCGTCGCTAGCGGGAGACACCGGGGAGCTGTTTTTT
TRBV3-1/TRBV3-2,once,-,TRBJ1-2,CASSQGISLYGGYTF,TGTGCCAGCAGCCAAGGTATCTCATTGTATGGAGGCTACACCTTC
TRBV28,-,TRBD1,TRBJ2-7,CASRWIGTDWSYEQYF,TGTGCCAGCAGGTGGATAGGGACAGATTGGAGCTACGAGCAGTACTTC
TRBV28,-,TRBD2,TRBJ2-3,CASLSGVNTDTQYF,TGTGCCAGTCTTAGCGGGGTTAACACAGATACGCAGTATTTT
TRBV6-5,-,-,TRBJ1-4,CASSSSGQATNEKLFF,-
TRBV19,-,-,TRBJ2-2,CASTPQGTRGELFF,TGTGCCAGTACCCCACAGGGCACGCGCGGGGAGCTGTTTTTT
TRBV19,-,TRBD1,TRBJ1-5,CATREGQDHYQPQHF,TGTGCCACCCGGGAGGGACAGGATCACTATCAGCCCCAGCATTTT
TRBV7-6,-,-,TRBJ2-3,CASSRAGPTTDTQYF,TGTGCCAGCAGTCGAGCGGGTCCTACCACAGATACGCAGTATTTT
TRBV6-2/TRBV6-3,-,-,TRBJ2-2,CASSYPRAGDRELFF,TGTGCCAGCAGTTACCCCCGGGCGGGGGACAGGGAGCTGTTTTTT
TRBV2,-,-,TRBJ1-2,CASKGDSRGGYTF,TGTGCCAGCAAGGGAGACAGCCGAGGTGGCTACACCTTC
TRBV27,-,-,TRBJ2-7,CASSRTRGSSSYEQYF,TGTGCCAGCAGCCGCACAAGGGGTTCGAGCTCCTACGAGCAGTACTTC
TRBV6-5,-,TRBD2,TRBJ2-3,CASMLSGRTDTQYF,TGTGCCAGCATGCTTAGCGGGCGTACAGATACGCAGTATTTT
TRBV2,-,-,TRBJ1-1,CASSESAGHMNTEAFF,TGTGCCAGCAGTGAATCGGCTGGGCATATGAACACTGAAGCTTTCTTT
TRBV6-2/TRBV6-3,-,-,TRBJ2-7,CASSVGYEQYF,TGTGCCAGCAGCGTGGGCTACGAGCAGTACTTC
TRBV30,once,-,TRBJ1-5,CAWSRNTDQPQHF,TGTGCCTGGAGTCGAAACACGGATCAGCCCCAGCATTTT
TRBV4-2,-,-,TRBJ2-7,CASSQGATDEQYF,TGTGCCAGCAGCCAAGGTGCTACGGACGAGCAGTACTTC
TRBV5-5,-,TRBD1,TRBJ2-2,CASTDRGGNTGELFF,TGTGCCAGCACCGACAGGGGGGGAAACACCGGGGAGCTGTTTTTT
TRBV19,-,TRBD1,TRBJ1-1,CASSPRTGLMNTEAFF,TGTGCCAGTAGTCCAAGGACAGGGCTGATGAACACTGAAGCTTTCTTT
TRBV28,-,-,TRBJ1-6,CASSAIRGIYNSPLHF,TGTGCCAGCAGCGCGATAAGGGGGATTTATAATTCACCCCTCCACTTT
TRBV10-2,once,-,TRBJ1-1,CASSDPNTEAFF,TGCGCCAGCAGTGACCCTAACACTGAAGCTTTCTTT
TRBV5-1,-,TRBD2,TRBJ2-7,CASSLLTSGIYEQYF,TGCGCCAGCAGCTTGCTGACTAGCGGGATTTACGAGCAGTACTTC
TRBV19,-,-,TRBJ1-1,CASSTRPTRPNTEAFF,TGTGCCAGTAGTACCAGACCGACCAGGCCGAACACTGAAGCTTTCTTT
TRBV6-2/TRBV6-3,-,TRBD2,TRBJ2-5,CASSYRAGEKETQYF,TGTGCCAGCAGTTACCGAGCGGGAGAAAAAGAGACCCAGTACTTC
TRBV6-6,-,TRBD1,TRBJ1-3,CASSRLRQGLGTGNTIYF,TGTGCCAGCAGTCGACTTCGACAGGGACTAGGCACTGGAAACACCATATATTTT
TRBV5-8,-,TRBD1,TRBJ2-3,CASSIRTGEDTQYF,TGTGCCAGCAGCATCCGGACAGGGGAGGATACGCAGTATTTT
TRBV25-1,-,-,TRBJ1-5,CASSPPGLFNQPQHF,TGTGCCAGCAGCCCCCCGGGACTGTTCAATCAGCCCCAGCATTTT
TRBV6-5,-,-,TRBJ1-5,CASSQEGYSNQPQHF,TGTGCCAGCAGTCAGGAAGGTTATAGCAATCAGCCCCAGCATTTT
TRBV11-3,-,TRBD2,TRBJ2-2,CASSLLAGTGELFF,TGTGCCAGCAGCCTTTTAGCGGGAACCGGGGAGCTGTTTTTT
TRBV12-2,-,-,TRBJ1-5,CASRLARGGNQPQHF,TGTGCAAGTCGCTTAGCGCGGGGGGGCAATCAGCCCCAGCATTTT
TRBV5-4,-,TRBD1,TRBJ1-2,CASSYGQGPIGYTF,TGTGCCAGCAGCTACGGACAGGGACCCATTGGCTACACCTTC
TRBV6-5,-,TRBD2,TRBJ2-1,CASRLLAGGPNEQFF,TGTGCCAGCAGACTACTAGCGGGAGGGCCCAATGAGCAGTTCTTC
TRBV5-1,once,TRBD1,TRBJ1-1,CASSGPGQPSKNTEAFF,TGCGCCAGCAGCGGACCGGGACAGCCCTCGAAGAACACTGAAGCTTTCTTT
TRBV4-3,-,TRBD1,TRBJ2-1,CASSQDTGGYYNEQFF,TGCGCCAGCAGCCAAGATACAGGGGGCTACTACAATGAGCAGTTCTTC
TRBV7-9,-,TRBD1,TRBJ1-2,CASSLARGQNYGYTF,TGTGCCAGCAGCTTAGCGAGGGGGCAGAACTATGGCTACACCTTC